This TCR beta chain was identified during a study of read filtering for tumor transcriptome and immune sequencing. Study overall: Mean patient age was around 66 years, range about 47 to 90; 17 male, around 14 female. 8 patients were R-ISS I, some 15 were R-ISS II, roughly 7 were R-ISS III. RNA-seq yielded only about 75 to 1,400 TCR reads, IR-seq about 4 to 10.27 million. Whole-study findings and limits: In IR-seq, single-read clonotypes were roughly 82% of clonotypes but around 3.2% of reads.

A remark on this clonotype: Its antigen is as yet unknown.

CDR3 length equals 15 residues. The germline V gene has CDR1 LGHDT and CDR2 YNNKEL (reference sequence). Trimming removed 4 bases from V and 5 bases from J; junction bases left unmatched: 8. This library used roughly 400 ng RNA and molecular barcoded adaptors spanning alpha/delta and beta/gamma chains. MiXCR, applied by TCRdb to the reads, yields one record per CDR3 protein. The table has 100,000 to 150,000 distinct CDR3 sequences, roughly 13% seen once; the top ten hold approximately 10%. The sample taken for sequencing was a population of CD138-negative cells sorted from bone marrow. The sequence was collected from a donor aged 40 or over with multiple myeloma. The chain has TRBV3-1 and TRBJ2-5; TRBD2 aligns across 9 bases. The CDR3, as DNA: TGTGCCAGCAGCCTTAGCGGGGGCGTCCTTGAGACCCAGTACTTC. Translated: CASSLSGGVLETQYF.